Presented here are 13 T cell receptor beta chains from one specimen sequenced in a study of CD8 T cells in ankylosing spondylitis. TCRdb re-called the 5' RACE reads through MiXCR, storing one row per CDR3 protein. The sample carries 110,000 to 150,000 distinct CDR3 sequences, about 8% recorded once. Sequenced input: synovial fluid, either unsorted or a sorted T cell fraction (not recorded which). The receptor source for this set is a male donor with ankylosing spondylitis.

This clonotype came up many times. The CDR3 protein is CASRVDDSYEQYF. DNA for the CDR3: TGTGCCAGCAGGGTGGACGACTCCTACGAGCAGTACTTC. J is TRBJ2-7 and V is TRBV27; D is undetermined. The CDR3 has 13 residues. Germline assignment: CDR1 MNHEY and CDR2 SMNVEV (reference sequence). With 6 bases removed from V and 0 bases from J, the gap between germline ends came to 9 bases.

This clonotype was observed a few times. This chain links TRBV15 with TRBJ2-3; 12 bases agree with TRBD2. This CDR3 spans 16 amino acids. Germline V CDR1 and CDR2: LNHNV, YYDKDF (reference sequence). Trimming took 0 bases from V and 6 from J; bases not matched to a gene: 4. CDR3 coding DNA: TGTGCCACCAGCAGAGACCACCTAGCGGGAGGGGATACGCAGTATTTT. This translates into CATSRDHLAGGDTQYF.

This clonotype was observed a few times. This chain connects TRBV19 to TRBJ1-1; 7 bases agree with TRBD1. Per germline, CDR1 LNHDA and CDR2 SQIVND (reference sequence). The length of the CDR3 is 13 residues. Germline trimming cut 9 bases from V and 5 bases from J; bases unmatched to any gene: 9. The CDR3 sequence: CASTDRTRTEAFF. The CDR3 region has the DNA TGTGCCAGCACGGACAGGACCCGGACTGAAGCTTTCTTT.

The CDR3 bases are TGCGCCAGCAGCCCCGAAGGCAGGCCGAATGAAAAACTGTTTTTT. Its translation is CASSPEGRPNEKLFF. The chain uses TRBV5-1 and TRBJ1-4, with no clear D. V dropped 4 bases and J dropped 5 bases, with 15 bases sitting between them. The CDR3 consists of 15 residues. Germline V lookup: CDR1 SGHRS, CDR2 YFSETQ.

This clonotype is medium-sized in the sample. The chain has TRBV12-3 or TRBV12-4 and TRBJ2-1; no firm D call. There are 11 residues in the CDR3. Trimming stripped 6 bases from V and 7 bases from J, with 7 bases between. The CDR3 DNA reads as TGTGCCAGCAGCCGTGGGAATGAGCAGTTCTTC. This gives the protein CASSRGNEQFF.

V usage is TRBV7-2 and J usage is TRBJ2-1; 8 bases agree with TRBD1. Germline assignment: CDR1 SGHTA and CDR2 FQGNSA. CDR3 length: 15 residues. V shed 1 base, J shed 7 bases, and the junction held 6 bases outside the gene matches. For the CDR3, the DNA is TGTGCCAGCAGCTTAGTTTGGACAGGGATGAATGAGCAGTTCTTC. Translating it yields CASSLVWTGMNEQFF.

V usage is TRBV6-2 or TRBV6-3 and J usage is TRBJ1-6; weak D call: TRBD1 (6 bases). Trimming pared 6 bases from V and 10 bases from J, leaving 13 bases between. Per germline, CDR1 MNHEY and CDR2 SVGEGT. This CDR3 is 13 amino acids long. For the CDR3, the DNA is TGTGCCAGCAGCGGACAGTATCAATCACCCCTCCACTTT. Its protein product is CASSGQYQSPLHF.

Concerning this clonotype itself: Germline is not matched at one junction end, which may reflect a read error. J is TRBJ1-1 and V is TRBV3-1, with a tentative D call TRBD1 (6 bases). The V gene's germline CDR1 is LGHDT and CDR2 YNNKEL (reference sequence). CDR3 length: 17 amino acids. CDR3: CACSQEGVYPGRTEAFF. The DNA of the CDR3 is TGTGCCTGCAGCCAAGAGGGGGTTTACCCAGGGCGCACTGAAGCTTTCTTT.

The chain is built from TRBV5-1 and TRBJ1-5; weak D call: TRBD1 (5 bases). CDR3 size: 16 residues. CDR1 and CDR2 from the germline V gene are SGHRS and YFSETQ. V lost 0 bases to trimming and J lost 4 bases, with 14 bases between them. The CDR3 sequence: CASSLAPRVTNQPQHF. DNA of the CDR3: TGCGCCAGCAGCTTGGCCCCCAGGGTGACTAATCAGCCCCAGCATTTT.

A note on this clonotype: Just one base apart from a much larger clone, this may be a read error. The genes are TRBV4-2 and TRBJ2-7; no clear D gene. The CDR3 is made up of 13 amino acids. CDR1 and CDR2 (germline): LGHNA, YNFKEQ. V lost 0 bases, J lost 8 bases, and 11 bases lay in between. The CDR3 sequence: CASSQDTRYQQYF. DNA for the CDR3: TGTGCCAGCAGCCAAGATACCCGGTACCAGCAGTACTTC.

At least ten counts were recorded for this clonotype. The chain joins TRBV7-2 to TRBJ2-1; the match to TRBD1 covers 10 bases. V shed 3 bases and J 8 bases; nucleotides not matched to a gene: 7. This CDR3 spans 15 amino acids. From germline, CDR1 is SGHTA and CDR2 FQGNSA. CDR3 in amino acids: CASSFSRDRGHEQFF. As DNA, the CDR3 is TGTGCCAGCAGCTTCTCAAGGGACAGGGGCCATGAGCAGTTCTTC.

In its sample, this clonotype was seen many times. V usage is TRBV29-1 and J usage is TRBJ1-2, with a tentative D call TRBD1 (6 bases). The CDR3 length is 12 residues. With 4 bases removed from V and 7 bases from J, the gap between germline ends came to 13 bases. Per germline, CDR1 SQVTM and CDR2 ANQGSEA. The CDR3 sequence: CSVVDSRAGYTF. The CDR3 nucleotides read TGCAGCGTTGTGGACAGTAGGGCTGGCTACACCTTC.

There are many counts of this clonotype. This chain joins TRBV7-3 and TRBJ2-4; D perhaps matches TRBD1 (5 bases). The V and J ends lost 2 bases and 8 bases respectively, with 10 bases between them. The germline V gene has CDR1 SGHTA and CDR2 FQGTGA. The CDR3 has 13 residues. The CDR3 loop is CASSLDLGDIQYF. CDR3 DNA sequence: TGTGCCAGCAGCTTAGACCTAGGGGACATTCAGTACTTC.